Reported below is one T cell receptor beta chain. Amplification used 60 Vbeta primers and 13 Jbeta primers. The protocol was immunoSEQ multiplex PCR, while the TCRdb copy is restricted to in-frame clones and leaves out a portion. This table holds approximately 130,000 clones. The CDR3 is 15 amino acids. Germline V CDR1 and CDR2: SNHLY, FYNNEI. V was trimmed by 2 bases and J by 2 bases, leaving 10 bases between them. This entry is derived from a study of cytomegalovirus exposure and HLA in healthy donors. The source of this sequence is a woman aged 55-69 years in good health and CMV-seronegative. The rearrangement uses TRBV2 and TRBJ2-1; possible D gene TRBD2, 6 bases. Sequencing was done on a sample of PBMCs. In DNA, the CDR3 is TGTGCCAGCAGTGAACAGCGGGCGGCCTACAATGAGCAGTTCTTC. Protein product: CASSEQRAAYNEQFF.